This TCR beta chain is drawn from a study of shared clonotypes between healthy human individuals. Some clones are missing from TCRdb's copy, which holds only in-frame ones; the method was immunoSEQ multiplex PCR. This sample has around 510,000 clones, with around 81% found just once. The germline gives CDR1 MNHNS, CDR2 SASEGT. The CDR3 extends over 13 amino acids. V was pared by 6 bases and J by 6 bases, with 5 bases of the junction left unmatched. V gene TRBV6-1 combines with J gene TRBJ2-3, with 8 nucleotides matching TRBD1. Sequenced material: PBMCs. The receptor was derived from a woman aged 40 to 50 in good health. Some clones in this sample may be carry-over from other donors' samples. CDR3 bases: TGTGCCAGCAGCCGGAACAGGGGGGATACGCAGTATTTT. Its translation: CASSRNRGDTQYF.